These 12 T cell receptor beta chains were sequenced from one sample in a study of PD-1 blockade in classical Hodgkin lymphoma. Some clones are missing from TCRdb's copy, which holds only in-frame ones; the method was immunoSEQ multiplex PCR. The sample shows approximately 45,000 clones, 60% to 70% of them seen only once. Time point meaning: cycle 4 day 1 (C4D1), after less than 7 weeks of nivolumab. Every patient relapsed after autologous stem cell transplantation, and brentuximab vedotin exposure varied. Source: peripheral blood mononuclear cells (PBMCs), taken before the fourth cycle of nivolumab. The receptors were sampled from a human donor with classical Hodgkin lymphoma.

The genes are TRBV6-1 and TRBJ1-6; D unclear. Trimming took 2 bases from V and 7 from J, leaving 12 bases between them. Germline values: CDR1 MNHNS, CDR2 SASEGT. This CDR3 region has 15 residues. CDR3 sequence: CASSEFRAENSPLHF. The DNA of the CDR3 is TGTGCCAGCAGTGAATTTAGGGCTGAGAATTCACCCCTCCACTTT.

The chain recombines TRBV6-5 with TRBJ1-2; D is perhaps TRBD1 (6 bases). The V gene's germline CDR1 is MNHEY and CDR2 SVGAGI. The CDR3 is made up of 15 amino acids. V was shortened by 1 base and J by 2 bases, with 11 bases between the two germline ends. CDR3 sequence reads: CASSYYRASNYGYTF. DNA of the CDR3: TGTGCCAGCAGTTACTACAGGGCGAGCAACTATGGCTACACCTTC.

In this sample, this clone turned up once. This sequence joins TRBV5-1 and TRBJ2-3; D unclear. Germline CDR1 is SGHRS and CDR2 is YFSETQ. The CDR3 spans 12 residues. The ends were cut back, 2 bases at V and 5 bases at J, with 6 bases in the middle. CDR3 amino acids: CASSFGEDTQYF. CDR3 in DNA: TGCGCCAGCAGCTTTGGAGAAGATACGCAGTATTTT.

Only a few counts were recorded for this clone. The rearrangement joins TRBV7-2 to TRBJ2-7, with 12 bases lining up with TRBD1. The CDR3 is 18 amino acids. Trimming at V came to 2 bases and at J to 0 bases, leaving 8 bases not matched to a gene. Germline V gene sequence: CDR1 SGHTA, CDR2 FQGNSA. The CDR3 DNA reads as TGTGCCAGCAGCTTAAGGGACAGGGGGCTCCTACCCTCCTACGAGCAGTACTTC. Translated, it gives CASSLRDRGLLPSYEQYF.

This clone was seen a single time. This chain joins TRBV6-4 and TRBJ2-6, with D hard to call. The germline V gene encodes CDR1 MRHNA and CDR2 SNTAGT. The CDR3 has 17 amino acids. Trimming cost V 4 bases and J 0 bases, with 13 bases left between them. The CDR3 bases are TGTGCCAGCAGTGTCCTCGGGCATTCCTCTGGGGCCAACGTCCTGACTTTC. Protein sequence: CASSVLGHSSGANVLTF.

This chain links TRBV6-5 with TRBJ1-6; D unclear. Germline lookup yields CDR1 MNHEY and CDR2 SVGAGI. The V and J ends lost 6 bases and 0 bases respectively, with 6 bases between them. CDR3 length equals 14 residues. As DNA, the CDR3 is TGTGCCAGCAGCACAAGCTCCTATAATTCACCCCTCCACTTT. The encoded protein is CASSTSSYNSPLHF.

The V and J genes are TRBV6-1 and TRBJ1-5; no reliable D call. This CDR3 contains 11 residues. Germline V gene sequence: CDR1 MNHNS, CDR2 SASEGT. Between the trimmed V and J ends, which lost 6 bases and 9 bases, there was a span of 9 bases. Here the CDR3 reads CASSKHLPQHF. CDR3 nucleotides: TGTGCCAGCAGCAAACATCTGCCCCAGCATTTT.

The gene calls are TRBV11-3 and TRBJ2-7; D unresolved. Trimming stripped 4 bases from V and 3 bases from J, with 7 bases between. The germline CDR1 and CDR2 sequences are SGHNT and YENEEA. The length of the CDR3 is 12 residues. The CDR3 sequence is CASSSDGYEQYF. The CDR3 coding sequence is TGTGCCAGCAGCTCCGACGGCTACGAGCAGTACTTC.

The chain combines TRBV18 with TRBJ1-5, with D possibly TRBD1 on 5 matching bases. The germline CDR1 and CDR2 sequences are KGHSH and LQKENI. V lost 0 bases and J lost 0, with 12 bases in between. This CDR3 is built from 17 residues. The CDR3 spells CASSPPGGGVSNQPQHF. CDR3 DNA: TGTGCCAGCTCACCACCGGGGGGAGGCGTTAGCAATCAGCCCCAGCATTTT.

V gene TRBV5-1 combines with J gene TRBJ2-7; D possibly corresponds to TRBD2 (7 bases). The CDR3 is 16 residues long. Germline loops: CDR1 SGHRS, CDR2 YFSETQ. The V gene lost 3 bases and the J gene lost 2 bases, with 18 bases spanning the gap. CDR3 in amino acids: CASSWIQGGAPYEQYF. For the CDR3, the DNA is TGCGCCAGCAGCTGGATACAGGGAGGGGCCCCCTACGAGCAGTACTTC.

This clone was detected a few times. V is TRBV11-3 and J is TRBJ2-3; D possibly corresponds to TRBD2 (6 bases). There are 14 residues in the CDR3. Germline loops: CDR1 SGHNT, CDR2 YENEEA. Between the trimmed V and J ends, which lost 5 bases and 1 base, there was a span of 10 bases. The CDR3 protein is CASSPGEGTDTQYF. DNA of the CDR3: TGTGCCAGCAGCCCCGGGGAGGGCACAGATACGCAGTATTTT.

The chain combines TRBV9 with TRBJ2-2, with D possibly matching TRBD2 (6 bases). Germline V lookup: CDR1 SGDLS, CDR2 YYNGEE. V was cut by 4 bases and J by 0 bases, with 10 bases left in between. This CDR3 is built from 15 residues. The CDR3 loop is CASSQRRANTGELFF. The CDR3 DNA is TGTGCCAGCAGCCAAAGGAGGGCGAACACCGGGGAGCTGTTTTTT. The full variable domain, its missing parts supplied by reference TRBV9 and TRBJ2-2, is DSGVTQTPKHLITATGQRVTLRCSPRSGDLSVYWYQQSLDQGLQFLIQYYNGEERAKGNILERFSAQQFPDLHSELNLSSLELGDSALYFCASSQRRANTGELFFGEGSRLTVL.